This T cell receptor (beta chain) was found in a study of cytomegalovirus exposure and HLA in healthy donors. A word on this clone: The antigen is not known.

Study findings and constraints: Highest at DRB1 and lowest at HLA-C, TCR association rates differed among HLA loci in a later analysis. Segments of the TCR beta V type were, in most cases, productive about 90% or about 30% of the time in an earlier analysis. The study had only CMV serostatus as immune exposure information.

The study ran its PCR with 60 Vbeta and 13 Jbeta primers. Profiling relied on immunoSEQ multiplex PCR, and the TCRdb table lists in-frame clones only, not all of them. This table holds around 140,000 clones, about four fifths found once. The CDR3 consists of 13 residues. The ends were cut back, 0 bases at V and 7 bases at J, with 7 bases in the middle. Germline CDR1 LGHNA, CDR2 YSLEER. V usage is TRBV4-3 and J usage is TRBJ1-5; D remains unclear. The sequencing input was PBMCs. The sequence came from a woman in her 40s in good health and CMV-seronegative. CDR3 protein: CASSQDLSQPQHF. DNA for the CDR3: TGCGCCAGCAGCCAAGATCTGTCGCAGCCCCAGCATTTT.